One sample yielded the 6 T cell receptor beta chains listed below, sequenced in a study of T cells in Graves' hyperthyroidism and ophthalmopathy. From RNA transcripts, TCR beta CDR3 regions were amplified. In the first-round RT-PCR of the TCR CDR3, the HTBI primer set was used. TCRdb reanalysed the multiplex PCR reads using MiXCR and keeps one entry per CDR3 protein. The table shows 190,000 or so distinct CDR3 sequences, with around 16% occurring only once. Sequencing was done on a sample of blood. These receptors were taken from a man aged 35 to 55 with Graves' hyperthyroidism.

This clonotype was found many times. The chain uses TRBV20-1 and TRBJ2-1, with D perhaps matching TRBD2 (5 bases). Germline V CDR1 and CDR2: DFQATT, SNEGSKA (reference sequence). V shed 0 bases and J shed 4 bases, with 13 bases lying between them. The CDR3 has 15 amino acids. CDR3 region: CSARDPGEAYNEQFF. The CDR3 DNA sequence: TGCAGTGCTAGAGATCCCGGGGAAGCATACAATGAGCAGTTCTTC.

This clonotype was picked up a small number of times. V is TRBV10-2 and J is TRBJ1-5; TRBD1 might be the D (5 bases). Germline V CDR1 and CDR2: WSHSY, SAAADI. The CDR3 is made up of 13 amino acids. Trimming shortened V by 8 bases and J by 3 bases, and 11 bases separated the two germline ends. The CDR3 region is CASQGDYNQPQHF. The CDR3 DNA follows: TGCGCCAGCCAAGGGGATTACAATCAGCCCCAGCATTTT.

This clonotype was observed at least ten times. This sequence joins TRBV18 and TRBJ1-1, with D unresolved. V was shortened by 3 bases and J by 8 bases, with 13 bases between the two germline ends. The V gene's germline CDR1 is KGHSH and CDR2 LQKENI. The CDR3 is 13 residues long. CDR3 residues: CASSPSRWIEAFF. The CDR3, as DNA: TGTGCCAGCTCACCGTCCAGGTGGATCGAAGCTTTCTTT. The complete variable domain, with remaining parts taken from reference TRBV18 and TRBJ1-1, reads NAGVMQNPRHLVRRRGQEARLRCSPMKGHSHVYWYRQLPEEGLKFMVYLQKENIIDESGMPKERFSAEFPKEGPSILRIQQVVRGDSAAYFCASSPSRWIEAFFGQGTRLTVV.

This clonotype was recorded at least ten times. This sequence joins TRBV20-1 and TRBJ2-7; possible D gene TRBD2, 5 bases. The germline gives CDR1 DFQATT, CDR2 SNEGSKA (reference sequence). The CDR3 is 13 residues long. V was pared by 0 bases and J by 6 bases, with 12 bases between. The CDR3 protein is CSARDPGLGEQYF. CDR3 sequence (DNA): TGCAGTGCTAGAGATCCCGGACTTGGCGAGCAGTACTTC.

This clonotype was observed many times. The rearrangement joins TRBV18 to TRBJ2-5, with TRBD1 matching over 7 bases. The CDR3 contains 13 residues. Germline trimming cut 3 bases from V and 4 bases from J; bases unmatched to any gene: 2. Germline CDR1 is KGHSH and CDR2 is LQKENI. The CDR3 region has the DNA TGTGCCAGCTCACCTGCAGGGGGAGAGACCCAGTACTTC. Protein: CASSPAGGETQYF.

In its sample, this clonotype was seen many times. The chain carries TRBV7-9 and TRBJ1-1; D gene unclear. Germline V gene lookup returns CDR1 SEHNR and CDR2 FQNEAQ (reference sequence). Deletions cut 2 bases from V and 0 bases from J, with 10 bases between. CDR3 length: 15 amino acids. CDR3 loop: CASSLSPGLNTEAFF. CDR3 sequence (DNA): TGTGCCAGCAGCTTATCCCCCGGACTGAACACTGAAGCTTTCTTT.